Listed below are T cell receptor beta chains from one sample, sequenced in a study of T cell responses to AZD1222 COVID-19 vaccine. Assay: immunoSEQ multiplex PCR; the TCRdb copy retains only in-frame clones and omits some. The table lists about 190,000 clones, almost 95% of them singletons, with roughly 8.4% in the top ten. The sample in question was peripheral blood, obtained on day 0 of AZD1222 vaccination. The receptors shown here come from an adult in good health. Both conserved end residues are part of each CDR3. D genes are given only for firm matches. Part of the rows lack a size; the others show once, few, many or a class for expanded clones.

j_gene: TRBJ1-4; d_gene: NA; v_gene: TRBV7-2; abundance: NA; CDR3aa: CASSPRTDEKLFF; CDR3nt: TGTGCCAGCAGCCCACGGACGGATGAAAAACTGTTTTTT
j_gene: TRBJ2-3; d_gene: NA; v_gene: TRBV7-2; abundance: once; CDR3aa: CASGKGGTSSTDTQYF; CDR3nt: TGTGCCAGCGGGAAGGGGGGCACCTCCTCCACAGATACGCAGTATTTT
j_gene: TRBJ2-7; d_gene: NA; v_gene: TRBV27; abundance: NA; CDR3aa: CASSVSYEQYF; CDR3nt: TGTGCCAGCTCCGTCTCCTACGAGCAGTACTTC
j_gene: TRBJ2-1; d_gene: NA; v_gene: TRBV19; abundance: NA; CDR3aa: CASSMLPTSSYNEQFF; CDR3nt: TGTGCCAGTAGTATGCTCCCCACGAGCTCCTACAATGAGCAGTTCTTC
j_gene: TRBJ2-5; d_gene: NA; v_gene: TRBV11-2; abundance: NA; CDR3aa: CASSPYGETQYF; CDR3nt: TGTGCCAGCAGCCCTTACGGAGAGACCCAGTACTTC
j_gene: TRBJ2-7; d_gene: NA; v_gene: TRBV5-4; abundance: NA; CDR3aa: CASSFPGGSYEQYF; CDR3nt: TGTGCCAGCAGCTTTCCTGGGGGATCCTACGAGCAGTACTTC
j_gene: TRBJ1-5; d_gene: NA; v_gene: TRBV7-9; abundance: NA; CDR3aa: CASSLGTDSNQPQHF; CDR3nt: TGTGCCAGCAGCTTAGGGACGGATAGCAATCAGCCCCAGCATTTT
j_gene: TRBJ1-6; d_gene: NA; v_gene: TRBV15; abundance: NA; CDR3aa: CATSRDRALRNNSPLHF; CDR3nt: TGTGCCACCAGCAGAGATAGGGCCCTAAGGAATAATTCACCCCTCCACTTT
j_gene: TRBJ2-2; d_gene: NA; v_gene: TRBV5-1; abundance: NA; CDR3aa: CASSLIPDSNTGELFF; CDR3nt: TGCGCCAGCAGCTTGATCCCGGATTCGAACACCGGGGAGCTGTTTTTT
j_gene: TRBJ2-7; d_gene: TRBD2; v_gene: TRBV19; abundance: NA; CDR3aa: CASSRTSGSYEQYF; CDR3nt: TGTGCCAGTAGTAGGACTAGCGGGAGCTACGAGCAGTACTTC
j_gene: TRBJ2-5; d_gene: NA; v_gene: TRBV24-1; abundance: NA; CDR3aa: CATSAGDRKETQYF; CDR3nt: TGTGCCACCAGTGCGGGTGACAGGAAAGAGACCCAGTACTTC
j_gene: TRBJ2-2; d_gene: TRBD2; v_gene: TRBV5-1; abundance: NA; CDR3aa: CASGTTSGRNTGELFF; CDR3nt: TGCGCCAGCGGCACGACTAGCGGGAGGAACACCGGGGAGCTGTTTTTT
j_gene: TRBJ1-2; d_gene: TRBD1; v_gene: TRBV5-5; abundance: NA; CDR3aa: CASRERQGWNGYTF; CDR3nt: TGTGCCAGCAGAGAGCGACAGGGTTGGAATGGCTACACCTTC
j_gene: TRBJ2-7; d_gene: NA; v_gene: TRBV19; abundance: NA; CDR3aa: CASSIRYSVEQYF; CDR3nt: TGTGCCAGTAGTATACGATACTCCGTCGAGCAGTACTTC